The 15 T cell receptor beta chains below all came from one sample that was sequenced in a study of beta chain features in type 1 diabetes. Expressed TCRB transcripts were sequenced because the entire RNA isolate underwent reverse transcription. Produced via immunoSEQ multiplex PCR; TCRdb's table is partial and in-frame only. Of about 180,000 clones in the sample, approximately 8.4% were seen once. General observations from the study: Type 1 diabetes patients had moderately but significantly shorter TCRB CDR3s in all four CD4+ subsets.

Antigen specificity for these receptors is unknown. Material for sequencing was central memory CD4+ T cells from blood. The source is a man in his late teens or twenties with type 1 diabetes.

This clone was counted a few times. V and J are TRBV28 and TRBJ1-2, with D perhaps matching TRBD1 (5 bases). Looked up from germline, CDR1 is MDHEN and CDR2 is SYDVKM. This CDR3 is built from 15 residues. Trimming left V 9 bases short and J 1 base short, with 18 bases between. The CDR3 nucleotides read TGTGCCAGTCTAACCGCGGGGACCGATAACTATGGCTACACCTTC. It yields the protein CASLTAGTDNYGYTF.

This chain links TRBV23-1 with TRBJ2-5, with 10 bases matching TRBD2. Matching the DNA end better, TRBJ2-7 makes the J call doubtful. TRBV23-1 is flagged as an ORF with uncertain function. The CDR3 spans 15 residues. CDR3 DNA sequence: TGCGCCAGCAGTCCCTCTAGCGGGAGCTCCTACGAGCAGTACTTC. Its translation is CASSPSSGSSYEQYF.

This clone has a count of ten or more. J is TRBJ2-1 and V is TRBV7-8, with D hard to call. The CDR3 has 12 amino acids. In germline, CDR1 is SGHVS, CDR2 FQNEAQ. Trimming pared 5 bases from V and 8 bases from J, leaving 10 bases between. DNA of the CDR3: TGTGCCAGCAGCCCATATCGCGATGAGCAGTTCTTC. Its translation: CASSPYRDEQFF.

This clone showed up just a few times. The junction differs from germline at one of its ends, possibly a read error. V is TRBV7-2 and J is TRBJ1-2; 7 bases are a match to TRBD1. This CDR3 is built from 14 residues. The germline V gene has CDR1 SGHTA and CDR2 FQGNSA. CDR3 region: CASGFPTGMDGYTF. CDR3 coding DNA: TGTGCCAGCGGCTTCCCGACAGGGATGGATGGCTACACCTTC.

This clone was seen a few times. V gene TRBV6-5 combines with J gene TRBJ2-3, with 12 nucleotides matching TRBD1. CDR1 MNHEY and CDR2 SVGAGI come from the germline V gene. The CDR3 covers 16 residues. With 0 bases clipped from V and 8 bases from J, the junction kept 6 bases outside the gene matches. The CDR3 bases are TGTGCCAGCAGTTACTCCCCGGGACAGGGGGCAAGTACGCAGTATTTT. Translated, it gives CASSYSPGQGASTQYF.

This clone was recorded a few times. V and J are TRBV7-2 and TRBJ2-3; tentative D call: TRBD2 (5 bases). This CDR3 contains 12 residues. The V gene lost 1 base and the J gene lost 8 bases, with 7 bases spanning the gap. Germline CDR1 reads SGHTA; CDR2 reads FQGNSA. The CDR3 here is CASSLGAGTQYF. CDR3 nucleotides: TGTGCCAGCAGCTTAGGGGCGGGTACGCAGTATTTT.

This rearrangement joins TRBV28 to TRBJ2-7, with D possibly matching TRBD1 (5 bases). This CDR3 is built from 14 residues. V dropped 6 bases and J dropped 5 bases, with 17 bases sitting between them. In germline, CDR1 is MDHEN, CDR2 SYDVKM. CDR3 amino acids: CASRDKRGFNEQYF. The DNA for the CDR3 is TGTGCCAGCAGGGATAAAAGGGGTTTCAACGAGCAGTACTTC. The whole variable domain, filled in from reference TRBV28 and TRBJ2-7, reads DVKVTQSSRYLVKRTGEKVFLECVQDMDHENMFWYRQDPGLGLRLIYFSYDVKMKEKGDIPEGYSVSREKKERFSLILESASTNQTSMYLCASRDKRGFNEQYFGPGTRLTVT.

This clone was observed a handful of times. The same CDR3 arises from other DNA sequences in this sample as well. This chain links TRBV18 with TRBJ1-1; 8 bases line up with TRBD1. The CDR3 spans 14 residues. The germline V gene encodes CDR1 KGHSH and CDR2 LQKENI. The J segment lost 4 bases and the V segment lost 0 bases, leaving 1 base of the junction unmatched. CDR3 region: CASSPPGTGTEAFF. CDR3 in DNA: TGTGCCAGCTCACCACCCGGGACAGGCACTGAAGCTTTCTTT.

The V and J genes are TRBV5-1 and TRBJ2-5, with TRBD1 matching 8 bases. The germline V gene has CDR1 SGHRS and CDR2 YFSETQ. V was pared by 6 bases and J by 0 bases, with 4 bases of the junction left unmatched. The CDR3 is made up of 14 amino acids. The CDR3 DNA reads TGCGCCAGCAAAACAGGGGGTAACCAAGAGACCCAGTACTTC. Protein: CASKTGGNQETQYF.

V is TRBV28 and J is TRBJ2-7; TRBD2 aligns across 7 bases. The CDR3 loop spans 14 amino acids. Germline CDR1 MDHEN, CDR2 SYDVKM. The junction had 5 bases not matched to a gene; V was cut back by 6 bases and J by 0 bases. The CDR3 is CASRSGTISYEQYF. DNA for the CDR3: TGTGCCAGCAGGTCCGGGACTATCTCCTACGAGCAGTACTTC.

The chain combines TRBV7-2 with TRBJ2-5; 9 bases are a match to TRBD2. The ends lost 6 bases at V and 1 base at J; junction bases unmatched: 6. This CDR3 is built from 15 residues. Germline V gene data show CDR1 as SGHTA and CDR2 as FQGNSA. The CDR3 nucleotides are TGTGCCAGCAGGAGAAGCGGGGGGCTCCAAGAGACCCAGTACTTC. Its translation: CASRRSGGLQETQYF. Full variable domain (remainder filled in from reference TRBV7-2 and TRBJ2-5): GAGVSQSPSNKVTEKGKDVELRCDPISGHTALYWYRQSLGQGLEFLIYFQGNSAPDKSGLPSDRFSAERTGGSVSTLTIQRTQQEDSAVYLCASRRSGGLQETQYFGPGTRLLVL.

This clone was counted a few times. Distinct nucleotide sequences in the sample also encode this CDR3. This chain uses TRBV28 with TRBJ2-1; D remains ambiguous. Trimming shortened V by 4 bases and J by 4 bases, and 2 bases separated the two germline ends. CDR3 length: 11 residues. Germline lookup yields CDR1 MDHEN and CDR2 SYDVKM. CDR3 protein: CASSSYNEQFF. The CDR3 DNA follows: TGTGCCAGCAGTTCGTACAATGAGCAGTTCTTC. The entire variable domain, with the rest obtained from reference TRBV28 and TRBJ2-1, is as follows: DVKVTQSSRYLVKRTGEKVFLECVQDMDHENMFWYRQDPGLGLRLIYFSYDVKMKEKGDIPEGYSVSREKKERFSLILESASTNQTSMYLCASSSYNEQFFGPGTRLTVL.

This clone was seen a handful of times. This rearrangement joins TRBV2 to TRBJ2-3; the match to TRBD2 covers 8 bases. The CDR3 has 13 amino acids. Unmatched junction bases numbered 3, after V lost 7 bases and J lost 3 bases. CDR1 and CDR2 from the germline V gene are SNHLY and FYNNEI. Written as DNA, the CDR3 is TGTGCCAGCATACTAGCGGTAACAGATACGCAGTATTTT. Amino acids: CASILAVTDTQYF.

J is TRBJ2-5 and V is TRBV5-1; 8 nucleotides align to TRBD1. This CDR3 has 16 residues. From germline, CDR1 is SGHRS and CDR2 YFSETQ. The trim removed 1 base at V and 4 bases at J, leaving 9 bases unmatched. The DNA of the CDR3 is TGCGCCAGCAGCTTGACAGGGGGTGTTTCTCGAGAGACCCAGTACTTC. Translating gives CASSLTGGVSRETQYF.

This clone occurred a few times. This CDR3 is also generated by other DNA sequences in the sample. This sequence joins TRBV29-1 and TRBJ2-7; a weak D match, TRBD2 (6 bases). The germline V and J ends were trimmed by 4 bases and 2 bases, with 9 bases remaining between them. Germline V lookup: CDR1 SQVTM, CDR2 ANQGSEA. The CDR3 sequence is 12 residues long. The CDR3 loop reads CSVGASAYEQYF. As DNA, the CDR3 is TGCAGCGTTGGGGCTAGCGCCTACGAGCAGTACTTC.